The 6 T cell receptor beta chains given below trace back to one sample, sequenced in a study of a mutant IDH1 vaccine in newly diagnosed glioma. Their recognized antigens are unknown. Noted time point: week 5, during vaccination. In the vaccine, a single dose held 300 ug of the mutant IDH1 20-mer peptide, along with topical imiquimod. Here immunoSEQ multiplex PCR was the method, and the copy in TCRdb shows in-frame clones only, minus some. The sample yields about 25,000 clones, 60% to 80% seen once. The starting material was PBMCs, obtained from a glioma patient whose treatment included an IDH1 peptide vaccine. These receptors came from a man in his forties with glioma.

The V call is TRBV6-1, the J call TRBJ1-4; D is uncertain. CDR3 length: 13 residues. V lost 7 bases, J lost 8 bases, and 14 bases lay in between. CDR1 MNHNS and CDR2 SASEGT come from the germline V gene. CDR3 sequence: CASTRAKGEKLFF. As DNA, the CDR3 is TGTGCCAGCACGAGGGCTAAAGGGGAAAAACTGTTTTTT.

V usage is TRBV6-1 and J usage is TRBJ2-3; tentatively, D is TRBD2 (6 bases). CDR1 is MNHNS and CDR2 is SASEGT in the germline V gene. The CDR3 is 16 amino acids. Trimming left V 4 bases short and J 3 bases short, with 17 bases between. The CDR3 sequence is CASSGSFTRDTDTQYF. The DNA of the CDR3 is TGTGCCAGCAGTGGAAGTTTCACGCGGGATACAGATACGCAGTATTTT.

The chain carries TRBV5-7 and TRBJ1-4, with 9 nucleotides matching TRBD1. TRBV5-7 is an open reading frame, and its role is uncertain. There are 16 residues in the CDR3. Germline trimming cut 0 bases from V and 5 bases from J; bases unmatched to any gene: 5. CDR3 protein: CASSLAMGQGNEKLFF. The DNA for the CDR3 is TGTGCCAGCAGCTTGGCCATGGGACAGGGAAATGAAAAACTGTTTTTT.

The chain couples TRBV28 to TRBJ2-7; a weak D match, TRBD2 (5 bases). The CDR3 consists of 13 residues. Germline V gene lookup returns CDR1 MDHEN and CDR2 SYDVKM. Trimming left V 5 bases short and J 2 bases short, with 10 bases between. For the CDR3, the DNA is TGTGCCAGCAGTCCCGGGGAGACCTACGAGCAGTACGTC. This translates into CASSPGETYEQYV.

This clone turned up a few times. The gene calls are TRBV2 and TRBJ1-5; the D is unclear. The CDR3 extends over 14 amino acids. V gave up 6 bases and J gave up 9 bases, with 18 bases separating them. CDR1 is SNHLY, CDR2 FYNNEI, per germline. This CDR3 is CASRRTMFAGPQHF. In DNA, the CDR3 is TGTGCCAGCAGGAGGACTATGTTTGCGGGGCCCCAGCATTTT.

This rearrangement joins TRBV7-2 to TRBJ2-2, with no clear D. The CDR3 is 12 amino acids. V was shortened by 5 bases and J by 3 bases, with 4 bases between the two germline ends. From germline, CDR1 is SGHTA and CDR2 FQGNSA. Here the CDR3 DNA reads TGTGCCAGCAGCCCCTACACCGGGGAGCTGTTTTTT. Protein: CASSPYTGELFF.